A selection of T cell receptor beta chains follows, all from one sample in a study of cytomegalovirus exposure and HLA in healthy donors. The protocol was immunoSEQ multiplex PCR, while the TCRdb copy is restricted to in-frame clones and leaves out a portion. This specimen shows about 51,000 clones; the ten leading clones hold over 2%. The sample comprised PBMCs. The receptors were gathered from a female donor in good health and CMV-seronegative. The CDR3 runs from the conserved cysteine through the conserved F or W. Each record gives: V gene, J gene, D gene, CDR3 protein, CDR3 DNA. A D gene is named only where the DNA matches it firmly.

V gene: TRBV5-8
J gene: TRBJ1-5
D gene: NA
CDR3 protein: CASSFDRSRSNQPQHF
CDR3 DNA: TGTGCCAGCAGCTTCGACAGGAGCCGAAGCAATCAGCCCCAGCATTTT

V gene: TRBV7-9
J gene: TRBJ2-7
D gene: NA
CDR3 protein: CASSFDGGFSSYEQYF
CDR3 DNA: TGTGCCAGCAGCTTTGACGGAGGTTTTAGCTCCTACGAGCAGTACTTC

V gene: TRBV5-1
J gene: TRBJ2-7
D gene: NA
CDR3 protein: CASRTIGAPYEQYF
CDR3 DNA: TGCGCCAGCAGAACGATTGGGGCACCCTACGAGCAGTACTTC

V gene: TRBV18
J gene: TRBJ1-2
D gene: NA
CDR3 protein: CASSPRSGVGGYTF
CDR3 DNA: TGTGCCAGCTCACCTCGCTCAGGGGTCGGTGGCTACACCTTC

V gene: TRBV4-1
J gene: TRBJ1-2
D gene: NA
CDR3 protein: CASSQVGAYGYTF
CDR3 DNA: TGCGCCAGCAGCCAAGTGGGGGCTTATGGCTACACCTTC

V gene: TRBV19
J gene: TRBJ2-7
D gene: NA
CDR3 protein: CASSPQTGHREQYF
CDR3 DNA: TGTGCCAGTAGTCCACAGACTGGACATCGGGAGCAGTACTTC

V gene: TRBV10-1
J gene: TRBJ2-1
D gene: TRBD1
CDR3 protein: CASRQGYNEQFF
CDR3 DNA: TGCGCTTCGCGACAGGGGTACAATGAGCAGTTCTTC

V gene: TRBV30
J gene: TRBJ1-2
D gene: TRBD1
CDR3 protein: CAWSFRTGANYGYTF
CDR3 DNA: TGTGCCTGGAGTTTCAGGACAGGGGCTAACTATGGCTACACCTTC

V gene: TRBV19
J gene: TRBJ2-7
D gene: TRBD1
CDR3 protein: CASSMGQGDEQYF
CDR3 DNA: TGTGCCAGTAGTATGGGACAGGGTGACGAGCAGTACTTC

V gene: TRBV7-9
J gene: TRBJ2-1
D gene: TRBD1
CDR3 protein: CASSLTQGAHNEQFF
CDR3 DNA: TGTGCCAGCAGCCTAACTCAGGGGGCACACAATGAGCAGTTCTTC

V gene: TRBV5-1
J gene: TRBJ2-5
D gene: TRBD1
CDR3 protein: CASSSGQQETQYF
CDR3 DNA: TGCGCCAGCAGCTCGGGACAGCAAGAGACCCAGTACTTC

V gene: TRBV7-2
J gene: TRBJ2-3
D gene: TRBD2
CDR3 protein: CASSRGLAVSTDTQYF
CDR3 DNA: TGTGCCAGCAGCCGAGGACTAGCGGTTAGCACAGATACGCAGTATTTT

V gene: TRBV2
J gene: TRBJ1-2
D gene: TRBD1
CDR3 protein: CASSEPGQGSPGYTF
CDR3 DNA: TGTGCCAGCAGTGAACCGGGACAGGGTTCGCCGGGCTACACCTTC

V gene: TRBV29-1
J gene: TRBJ2-3
D gene: NA
CDR3 protein: CSVVKTSITDTQYF
CDR3 DNA: TGCAGCGTTGTTAAGACTTCAATCACAGATACGCAGTATTTT

V gene: TRBV5-6
J gene: TRBJ2-7
D gene: TRBD2
CDR3 protein: CASSFGTIYEQYF
CDR3 DNA: TGTGCCAGCAGCTTCGGGACTATCTACGAGCAGTACTTC

V gene: TRBV23-1
J gene: TRBJ1-5
D gene: NA
CDR3 protein: CASSQSVQGYQPQHF
CDR3 DNA: TGCGCCAGCAGTCAATCAGTACAGGGTTATCAGCCCCAGCATTTT

V gene: TRBV7-2
J gene: TRBJ1-5
D gene: NA
CDR3 protein: CASSLVPFRGEPQHF
CDR3 DNA: TGTGCCAGCAGCTTAGTTCCGTTCAGGGGTGAGCCCCAGCATTTT

V gene: TRBV7-9
J gene: TRBJ2-3
D gene: NA
CDR3 protein: CASSLTGLPPDTQYF
CDR3 DNA: TGTGCCAGCAGCTTAACGGGACTTCCTCCAGATACGCAGTATTTT

V gene: TRBV5-1
J gene: TRBJ2-4
D gene: TRBD2
CDR3 protein: CASSVGGTSGSGGNIQYF
CDR3 DNA: TGCGCCAGCAGTGTCGGCGGGACTAGCGGGAGCGGAGGGAACATTCAGTACTTC

V gene: TRBV9
J gene: TRBJ2-3
D gene: NA
CDR3 protein: CASSGSWASTDTQYF
CDR3 DNA: TGTGCCAGCAGCGGGTCTTGGGCTAGCACAGATACGCAGTATTTT

V gene: TRBV29-1
J gene: TRBJ1-2
D gene: NA
CDR3 protein: CSVLTANYGYTF
CDR3 DNA: TGCAGCGTGTTGACAGCCAACTATGGCTACACCTTC

V gene: TRBV30
J gene: TRBJ1-2
D gene: TRBD1
CDR3 protein: CAWRPPGGPGGYTF
CDR3 DNA: TGTGCCTGGAGACCGCCAGGGGGCCCGGGCGGCTACACCTTC

V gene: TRBV9
J gene: TRBJ2-7
D gene: NA
CDR3 protein: CASSVGTYSYEQYF
CDR3 DNA: TGTGCCAGCAGCGTAGGGACTTACTCCTACGAGCAGTACTTC

V gene: TRBV29-1
J gene: TRBJ2-3
D gene: NA
CDR3 protein: CSVERGTDTQYF
CDR3 DNA: TGCAGCGTTGAACGGGGGACAGATACGCAGTATTTT

V gene: TRBV4-2
J gene: TRBJ2-1
D gene: NA
CDR3 protein: CASSHELDSSSYNEQFF
CDR3 DNA: TGTGCCAGCAGCCATGAACTGGACAGCAGCTCCTACAATGAGCAGTTCTTC

V gene: TRBV7-2
J gene: TRBJ1-5
D gene: NA
CDR3 protein: CASSLSTGSNQPQHF
CDR3 DNA: TGTGCCAGCAGCTTAAGCACAGGGTCCAATCAGCCCCAGCATTTT

V gene: TRBV25-1
J gene: TRBJ1-2
D gene: TRBD1
CDR3 protein: CASSTGAGGYTF
CDR3 DNA: TGTGCCAGCAGTACAGGGGCGGGTGGCTACACCTTC

V gene: TRBV5-4
J gene: TRBJ1-2
D gene: TRBD1
CDR3 protein: CASGRGQGAQANYGYTF
CDR3 DNA: TGTGCCAGCGGCAGGGGACAGGGGGCGCAAGCTAACTATGGCTACACCTTC

V gene: TRBV28
J gene: TRBJ1-2
D gene: TRBD1
CDR3 protein: CASWGRGPSKNYGYTF
CDR3 DNA: TGTGCCAGCTGGGGCAGGGGGCCATCCAAAAACTATGGCTACACCTTC

V gene: TRBV19
J gene: TRBJ2-5
D gene: TRBD1
CDR3 protein: CASSWTGPETQYF
CDR3 DNA: TGTGCCAGTAGCTGGACAGGGCCGGAGACCCAGTACTTC

V gene: TRBV14
J gene: TRBJ2-1
D gene: TRBD2
CDR3 protein: CASSQELASLQFF
CDR3 DNA: TGTGCCAGCAGCCAAGAACTAGCGTCCCTACAGTTCTTC

V gene: TRBV19
J gene: TRBJ2-2
D gene: TRBD2
CDR3 protein: CASSILGGSVSGELFF
CDR3 DNA: TGTGCCAGTAGTATCTTGGGCGGGAGTGTGAGCGGGGAGCTGTTTTTT

V gene: TRBV30
J gene: TRBJ1-2
D gene: NA
CDR3 protein: CAWSVMGQGYYGYTF
CDR3 DNA: TGTGCCTGGAGTGTAATGGGGCAAGGGTACTATGGCTACACCTTC

V gene: TRBV5-1
J gene: TRBJ2-3
D gene: TRBD2
CDR3 protein: CASSLAASGSGGTDTQYF
CDR3 DNA: TGCGCCAGCAGCTTGGCGGCTAGCGGGAGTGGGGGCACAGATACGCAGTATTTT

V gene: TRBV7-9
J gene: TRBJ2-7
D gene: TRBD2
CDR3 protein: CASSFGRGEGSYEQYF
CDR3 DNA: TGTGCCAGCAGCTTCGGGAGGGGGGAAGGCTCCTACGAGCAGTACTTC

V gene: TRBV6-5
J gene: TRBJ2-7
D gene: NA
CDR3 protein: CASRKRLSAYEQYF
CDR3 DNA: TGTGCCAGCAGGAAACGACTGAGCGCCTACGAGCAGTACTTC

V gene: TRBV7-9
J gene: TRBJ2-5
D gene: NA
CDR3 protein: CASSSRGETQYF
CDR3 DNA: TGTGCCAGCAGCTCTCGCGGGGAGACCCAGTACTTC

V gene: TRBV7-8
J gene: TRBJ1-4
D gene: NA
CDR3 protein: CASSPQEYNEKLFF
CDR3 DNA: TGTGCCAGCAGCCCACAGGAGTACAATGAAAAACTGTTTTTT

V gene: TRBV6-5
J gene: TRBJ1-2
D gene: NA
CDR3 protein: CASSYSQGGSYGYTF
CDR3 DNA: TGTGCCAGCAGTTACTCACAGGGTGGCAGCTATGGCTACACCTTC

V gene: TRBV4-1
J gene: TRBJ2-7
D gene: TRBD1
CDR3 protein: CASSQATGGLREQYF
CDR3 DNA: TGCGCCAGCAGCCAAGCCACAGGGGGACTGAGGGAGCAGTACTTC

V gene: TRBV4-1
J gene: TRBJ2-5
D gene: TRBD2
CDR3 protein: CASSPRLAGVTEETQYF
CDR3 DNA: TGCGCCAGCAGCCCCCGACTAGCGGGGGTGACTGAAGAGACCCAGTACTTC

V gene: TRBV5-6
J gene: TRBJ1-2
D gene: NA
CDR3 protein: CASSRRGLNYGYTF
CDR3 DNA: TGTGCCAGCAGCCGCAGGGGATTGAACTATGGCTACACCTTC

V gene: TRBV30
J gene: TRBJ1-5
D gene: NA
CDR3 protein: CAWSAKGMGNQPQHF
CDR3 DNA: TGTGCCTGGAGTGCGAAGGGGATGGGGAATCAGCCCCAGCATTTT

V gene: TRBV27
J gene: TRBJ1-1
D gene: TRBD1
CDR3 protein: CASWARGVTEAFF
CDR3 DNA: TGTGCCAGCTGGGCCAGGGGGGTCACTGAAGCTTTCTTT

V gene: TRBV18
J gene: TRBJ2-7
D gene: NA
CDR3 protein: CASSPGAGPTYEQYF
CDR3 DNA: TGTGCCAGCTCACCAGGGGCGGGACCTACCTACGAGCAGTACTTC

V gene: TRBV18
J gene: TRBJ1-4
D gene: TRBD1
CDR3 protein: CASSPDPQPGQGYEKLFF
CDR3 DNA: TGTGCCAGCTCACCAGATCCCCAGCCGGGACAGGGGTACGAAAAACTGTTTTTT

V gene: TRBV19
J gene: TRBJ1-5
D gene: NA
CDR3 protein: CASSMGGQNQPQHF
CDR3 DNA: TGTGCCAGTAGTATGGGAGGTCAAAATCAGCCCCAGCATTTT

V gene: TRBV5-1
J gene: TRBJ2-3
D gene: NA
CDR3 protein: CASSLLPTGGDTQYF
CDR3 DNA: TGCGCCAGCAGCCTGCTCCCGACGGGTGGCGATACGCAGTATTTT